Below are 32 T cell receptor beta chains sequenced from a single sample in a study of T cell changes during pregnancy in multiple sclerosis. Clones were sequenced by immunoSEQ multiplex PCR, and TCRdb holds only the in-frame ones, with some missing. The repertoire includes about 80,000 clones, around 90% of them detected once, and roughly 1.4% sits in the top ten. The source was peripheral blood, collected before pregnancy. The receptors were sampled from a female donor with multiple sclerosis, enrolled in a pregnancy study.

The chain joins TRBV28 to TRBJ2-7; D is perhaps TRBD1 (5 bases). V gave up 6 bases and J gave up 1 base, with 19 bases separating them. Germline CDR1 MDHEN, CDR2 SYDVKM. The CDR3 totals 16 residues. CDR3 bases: TGTGCCAGCAGGACCCCCCAGGGTTTACATTCCTACGAGCAGTACTTC. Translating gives CASRTPQGLHSYEQYF. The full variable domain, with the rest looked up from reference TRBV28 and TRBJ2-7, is DVKVTQSSRYLVKRTGEKVFLECVQDMDHENMFWYRQDPGLGLRLIYFSYDVKMKEKGDIPEGYSVSREKKERFSLILESASTNQTSMYLCASRTPQGLHSYEQYFGPGTRLTVT.

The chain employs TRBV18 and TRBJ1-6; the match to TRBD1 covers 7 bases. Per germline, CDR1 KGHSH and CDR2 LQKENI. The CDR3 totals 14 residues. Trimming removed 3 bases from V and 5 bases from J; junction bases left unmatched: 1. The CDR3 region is CASSPGTDNSPLHF. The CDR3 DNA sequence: TGTGCCAGCTCACCGGGGACAGATAATTCACCCCTCCACTTT.

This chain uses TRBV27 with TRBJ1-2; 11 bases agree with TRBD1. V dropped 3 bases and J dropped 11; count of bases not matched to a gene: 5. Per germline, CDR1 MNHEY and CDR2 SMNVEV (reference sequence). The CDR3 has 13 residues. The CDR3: CASSFSGTGGYTF. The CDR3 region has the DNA TGTGCCAGCAGTTTCTCCGGGACAGGGGGGTACACCTTC.

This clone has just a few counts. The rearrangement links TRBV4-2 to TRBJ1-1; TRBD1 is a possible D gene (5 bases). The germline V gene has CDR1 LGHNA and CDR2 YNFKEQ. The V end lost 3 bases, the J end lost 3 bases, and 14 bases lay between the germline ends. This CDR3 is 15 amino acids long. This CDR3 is CASSHPGTGDTEAFF. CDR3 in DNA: TGTGCCAGCAGCCACCCGGGTACGGGGGACACTGAAGCTTTCTTT.

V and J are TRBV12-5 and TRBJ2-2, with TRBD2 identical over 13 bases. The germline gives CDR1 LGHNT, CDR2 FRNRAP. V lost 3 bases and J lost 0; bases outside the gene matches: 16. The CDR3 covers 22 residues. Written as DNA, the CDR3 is TGTGCTAGTGGTTTACAGGTAAAGACTAGCGGGGGGCCGAACTCGAACACCGGGGAGCTGTTTTTT. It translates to CASGLQVKTSGGPNSNTGELFF.

The CDR3 region is CASSRGSPGEQYF. For the CDR3, the DNA is TGTGCCAGTAGTCGAGGGTCCCCCGGCGAGCAGTACTTC. V usage is TRBV19 and J usage is TRBJ2-7; the D gene is possibly TRBD2 (5 bases). V lost 5 bases and J 6 bases, leaving 14 bases between the germline ends. From germline, CDR1 is LNHDA and CDR2 SQIVND (reference sequence). This CDR3 is built from 13 residues.

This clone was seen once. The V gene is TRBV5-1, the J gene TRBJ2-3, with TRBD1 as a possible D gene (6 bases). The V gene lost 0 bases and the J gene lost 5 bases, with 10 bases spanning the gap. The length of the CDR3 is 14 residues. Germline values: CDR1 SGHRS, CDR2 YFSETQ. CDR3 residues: CASSLGTGIDTQYF. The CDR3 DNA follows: TGCGCCAGCAGCTTGGGAACAGGGATAGATACGCAGTATTTT.

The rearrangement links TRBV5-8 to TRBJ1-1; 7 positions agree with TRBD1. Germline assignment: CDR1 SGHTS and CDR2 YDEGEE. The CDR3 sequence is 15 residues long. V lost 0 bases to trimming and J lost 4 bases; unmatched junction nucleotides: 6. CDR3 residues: CASSLGDSTGTEAFF. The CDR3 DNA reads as TGTGCCAGCAGCTTGGGGGACAGTACAGGCACTGAAGCTTTCTTT. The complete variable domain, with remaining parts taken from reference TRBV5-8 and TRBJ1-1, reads EAGVTQSPTHLIKTRGQQATLRCSPISGHTSVYWYQQALGLGLQFLLWYDEGEERNRGNFPPRFSGRQFPNYSSELNVNALELEDSALYLCASSLGDSTGTEAFFGQGTRLTVV.

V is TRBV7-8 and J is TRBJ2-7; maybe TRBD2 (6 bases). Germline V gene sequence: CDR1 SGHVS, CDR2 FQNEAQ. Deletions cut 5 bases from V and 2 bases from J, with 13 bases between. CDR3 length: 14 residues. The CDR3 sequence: CASSPGLLTYEQYF. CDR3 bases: TGTGCCAGCAGCCCGGGACTTCTAACCTACGAGCAGTACTTC.

This chain's CDR3 is CASSLTGDNSPLHF. CDR3 sequence (DNA): TGTGCCAGCAGCCTTACAGGGGACAATTCACCCCTCCACTTT. This chain uses TRBV4-2 with TRBJ1-6, with 7 bases lining up with TRBD1. Germline assignment: CDR1 LGHNA and CDR2 YNFKEQ. This CDR3 has 14 amino acids. V trimming: 4 bases; J trimming: 7 bases; junction bases outside the gene matches: 4.

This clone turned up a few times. CDR3 nucleotide sequence: TGTGCCAGCAGTTACAGTGGTTCCAATCAGCCCCAGCATTTT. Translated, it gives CASSYSGSNQPQHF. The V and J genes are TRBV2 and TRBJ1-5; the D is unclear. Germline CDR1 SNHLY, CDR2 FYNNEI. Trimming shortened V by 5 bases and J by 3 bases, and 11 bases separated the two germline ends. The CDR3 loop spans 14 amino acids. Complete variable domain (other parts from reference TRBV2 and TRBJ1-5): EPEVTQTPSHQVTQMGQEVILRCVPISNHLYFYWYRQILGQKVEFLVSFYNNEISEKSEIFDDQFSVERPDGSNFTLKIRSTKLEDSAMYFCASSYSGSNQPQHFGDGTRLSIL.

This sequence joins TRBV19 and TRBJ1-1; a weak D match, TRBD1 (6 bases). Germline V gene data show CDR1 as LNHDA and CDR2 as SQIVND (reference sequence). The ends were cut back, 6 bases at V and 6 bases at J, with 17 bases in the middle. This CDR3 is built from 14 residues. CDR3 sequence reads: CASSTTGSYSEAFF. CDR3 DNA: TGTGCCAGTAGCACAACAGGGAGTTATTCTGAAGCTTTCTTT.

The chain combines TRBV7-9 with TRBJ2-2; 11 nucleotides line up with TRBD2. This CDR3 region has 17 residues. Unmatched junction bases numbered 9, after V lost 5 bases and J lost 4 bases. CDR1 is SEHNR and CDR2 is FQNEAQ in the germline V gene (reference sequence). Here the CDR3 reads CASSDPGLAVITGELFF. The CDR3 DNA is TGTGCCAGCAGCGATCCGGGACTAGCGGTTATCACCGGGGAGCTGTTTTTT.

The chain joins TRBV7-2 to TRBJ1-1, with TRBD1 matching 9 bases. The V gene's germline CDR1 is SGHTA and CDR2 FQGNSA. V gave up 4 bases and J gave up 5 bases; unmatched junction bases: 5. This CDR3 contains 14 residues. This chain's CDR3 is CASSSGQGWTEAFF. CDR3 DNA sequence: TGTGCCAGCAGCTCCGGACAGGGGTGGACTGAAGCTTTCTTT.

The CDR3 is CASSSILSGQGAEQYF. As DNA, the CDR3 is TGTGCCAGCAGCTCCATATTGAGTGGACAGGGAGCCGAGCAGTACTTC. This rearrangement joins TRBV11-2 to TRBJ2-7; 8 bases are shared with TRBD1. CDR1 is SGHAT, CDR2 FQNNGV, per germline. Trimming at V came to 4 bases and at J to 6 bases, leaving 14 bases not matched to a gene. The length of the CDR3 is 16 residues.

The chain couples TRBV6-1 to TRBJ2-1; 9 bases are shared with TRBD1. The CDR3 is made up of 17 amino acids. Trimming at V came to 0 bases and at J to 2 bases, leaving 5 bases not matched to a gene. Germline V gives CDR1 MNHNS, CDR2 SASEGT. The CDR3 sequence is CASSEALTGGTYNEQFF. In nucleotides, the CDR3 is TGTGCCAGCAGTGAAGCTCTGACAGGGGGGACCTACAATGAGCAGTTCTTC.

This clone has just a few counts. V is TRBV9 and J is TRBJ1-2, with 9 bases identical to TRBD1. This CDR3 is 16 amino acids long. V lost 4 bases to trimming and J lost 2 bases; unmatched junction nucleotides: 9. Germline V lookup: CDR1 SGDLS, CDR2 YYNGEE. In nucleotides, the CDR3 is TGTGCCAGCAGCAACAGTCCCGGGACAGGGAACTATGGCTACACCTTC. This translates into CASSNSPGTGNYGYTF.

The CDR3 DNA reads TGTGCCAGCAGCCTCCAGACAGGGGCCATAGGCTACACCTTC. It yields the protein CASSLQTGAIGYTF. The chain uses TRBV5-8 and TRBJ1-2, with 8 positions matching TRBD1. The trim removed 4 bases at V and 8 bases at J, leaving 10 bases unmatched. The CDR3 consists of 14 residues. Germline CDR1 reads SGHTS; CDR2 reads YDEGEE.

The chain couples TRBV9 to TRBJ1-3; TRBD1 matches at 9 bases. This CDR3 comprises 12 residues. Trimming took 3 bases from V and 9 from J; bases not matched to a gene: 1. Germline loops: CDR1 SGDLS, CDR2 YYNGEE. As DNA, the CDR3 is TGTGCCAGCAGCGCGACAGGGGGCACCATATATTTT. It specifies CASSATGGTIYF.

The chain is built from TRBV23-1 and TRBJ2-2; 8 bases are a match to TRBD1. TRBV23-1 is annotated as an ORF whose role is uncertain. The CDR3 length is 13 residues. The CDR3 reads CSATGENTGELFF. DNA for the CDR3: TGCAGTGCGACAGGGGAAAACACCGGGGAGCTGTTTTTT.

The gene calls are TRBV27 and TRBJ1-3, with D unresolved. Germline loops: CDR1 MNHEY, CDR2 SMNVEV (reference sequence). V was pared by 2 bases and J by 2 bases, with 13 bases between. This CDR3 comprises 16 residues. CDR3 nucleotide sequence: TGTGCCAGCAGTTTAAATACAGTTACCCCTGGAAACACCATATATTTT. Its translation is CASSLNTVTPGNTIYF.

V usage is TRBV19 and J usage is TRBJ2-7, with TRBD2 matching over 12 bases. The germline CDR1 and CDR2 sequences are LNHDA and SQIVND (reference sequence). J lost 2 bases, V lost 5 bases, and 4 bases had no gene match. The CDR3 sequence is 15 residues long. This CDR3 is CASSARTSGAYEQYF. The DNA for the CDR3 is TGTGCCAGTAGTGCCCGGACTAGCGGGGCCTACGAGCAGTACTTC. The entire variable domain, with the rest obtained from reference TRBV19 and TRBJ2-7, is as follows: DGGITQSPKYLFRKEGQNVTLSCEQNLNHDAMYWYRQDPGQGLRLIYYSQIVNDFQKGDIAEGYSVSREKKESFPLTVTSAQKNPTAFYLCASSARTSGAYEQYFGPGTRLTVT.

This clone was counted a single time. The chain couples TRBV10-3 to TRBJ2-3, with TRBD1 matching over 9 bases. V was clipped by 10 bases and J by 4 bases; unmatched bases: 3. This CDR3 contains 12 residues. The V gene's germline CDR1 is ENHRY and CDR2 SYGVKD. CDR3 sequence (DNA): TGTGCCACCGGACAGGGGTCAGATACGCAGTATTTT. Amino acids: CATGQGSDTQYF.

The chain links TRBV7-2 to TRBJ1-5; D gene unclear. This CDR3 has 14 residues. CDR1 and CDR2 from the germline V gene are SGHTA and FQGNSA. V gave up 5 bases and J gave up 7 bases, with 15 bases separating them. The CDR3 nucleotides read TGTGCCAGCAGCGATGACTCCCATCCCCAGCCCCAGCATTTT. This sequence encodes CASSDDSHPQPQHF.

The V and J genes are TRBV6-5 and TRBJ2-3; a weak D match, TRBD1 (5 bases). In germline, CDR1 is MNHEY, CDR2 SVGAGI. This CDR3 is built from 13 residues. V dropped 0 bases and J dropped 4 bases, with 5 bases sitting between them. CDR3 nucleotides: TGTGCCAGCAGTTACTCGACAGCAGATACGCAGTATTTT. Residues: CASSYSTADTQYF.

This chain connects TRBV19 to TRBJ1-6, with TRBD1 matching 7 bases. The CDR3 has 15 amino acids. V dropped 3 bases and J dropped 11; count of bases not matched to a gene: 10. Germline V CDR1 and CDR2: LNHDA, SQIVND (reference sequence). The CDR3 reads CASSIGQGGIAPLHF. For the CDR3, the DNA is TGTGCCAGTAGTATCGGGCAGGGGGGCATCGCACCCCTCCACTTT.

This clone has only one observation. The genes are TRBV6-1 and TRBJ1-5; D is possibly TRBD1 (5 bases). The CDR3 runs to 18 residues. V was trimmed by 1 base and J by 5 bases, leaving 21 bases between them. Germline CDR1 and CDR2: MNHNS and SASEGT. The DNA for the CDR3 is TGTGCCAGCAGTGAAGGAATCTGGGGGGTCGTGGGCTATCAGCCCCAGCATTTT. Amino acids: CASSEGIWGVVGYQPQHF.

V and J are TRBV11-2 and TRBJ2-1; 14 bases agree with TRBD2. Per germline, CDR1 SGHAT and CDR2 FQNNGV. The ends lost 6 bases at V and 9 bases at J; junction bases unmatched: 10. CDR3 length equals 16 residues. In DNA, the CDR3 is TGTGCCAGCAGTTCACGACTAGCGGGGGGGCCACGTGAGCAGTTCTTC. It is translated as CASSSRLAGGPREQFF.

The CDR3 reads CASKEGNEQFF. Here the CDR3 DNA reads TGTGCCAGTAAGGAGGGCAATGAGCAGTTCTTC. The chain joins TRBV19 to TRBJ2-1, with a tentative D call TRBD2 (6 bases). The CDR3 loop spans 11 amino acids. The V end was cut by 7 bases, the J end by 6 bases, with 7 bases between. Germline CDR1 LNHDA, CDR2 SQIVND (reference sequence).

The DNA for the CDR3 is TGTGCCAGCAGCCCCCCGGGACAAAAAGAGACCCAGTACTTC. Translation gives CASSPPGQKETQYF. The J gene is TRBJ2-5, the V gene TRBV7-2; a possible D gene is TRBD1 (6 bases). Trimming removed 5 bases at V and 3 bases at J, with 13 bases between. The germline V gene has CDR1 SGHTA and CDR2 FQGNSA. The CDR3 spans 14 residues.

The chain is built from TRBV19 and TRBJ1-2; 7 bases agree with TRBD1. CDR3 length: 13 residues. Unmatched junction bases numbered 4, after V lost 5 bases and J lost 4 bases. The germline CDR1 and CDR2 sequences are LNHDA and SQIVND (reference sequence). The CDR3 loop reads CASSATGTYGYTF. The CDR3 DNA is TGTGCCAGTAGTGCGACAGGGACCTATGGCTACACCTTC.

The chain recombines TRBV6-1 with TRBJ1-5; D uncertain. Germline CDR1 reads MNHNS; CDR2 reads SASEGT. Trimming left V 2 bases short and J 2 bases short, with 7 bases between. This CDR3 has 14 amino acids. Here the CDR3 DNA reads TGTGCCAGCAGTGAACTGCGGGGCAATCAGCCCCAGCATTTT. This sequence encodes CASSELRGNQPQHF.